Presented here are 30 T cell receptor beta chains from one specimen sequenced in a study of blood T cell repertoires in COVID-19. Profiling relied on immunoSEQ multiplex PCR, and the TCRdb table lists in-frame clones only, not all of them. The sample includes around 170,000 clones, around 83% of them seen just once. The sample comprised peripheral blood. The receptors come from a woman between 35 and 50 years old with acute or convalescent COVID-19.

This clone came up a few times. This chain links TRBV10-3 with TRBJ1-4, with D maybe TRBD1 (5 bases). The length of the CDR3 is 14 residues. Germline V gene sequence: CDR1 ENHRY, CDR2 SYGVKD. V lost 0 bases, J lost 4 bases, and 6 bases lay in between. This CDR3 reads CAISESGLNEKLFF. CDR3 sequence (DNA): TGTGCCATCAGTGAGTCGGGGCTTAATGAAAAACTGTTTTTT.

The CDR3 nucleotides read TGTGCCAGCAGCATCGGACTAGCGGGAGTCGAGTACTTC. This encodes CASSIGLAGVEYF. This chain connects TRBV7-9 to TRBJ2-7; 13 bases line up with TRBD2. V was pared by 5 bases and J by 11 bases, with 6 bases of the junction left unmatched. The CDR3 is 13 amino acids. Per the germline V gene, CDR1 is SEHNR and CDR2 is FQNEAQ (reference sequence).

The chain combines TRBV10-3 with TRBJ1-2; 7 bases are a match to TRBD1. The CDR3 consists of 16 residues. V lost 4 bases to trimming and J lost 0 bases; unmatched junction nucleotides: 8. CDR1 is ENHRY and CDR2 is SYGVKD in the germline V gene. The CDR3, as DNA: TGTGCCATCAGTGCTTTTGACAGGGCACCTAACTATGGCTACACCTTC. This encodes CAISAFDRAPNYGYTF.

The V gene is TRBV7-8, the J gene TRBJ2-2, with D perhaps TRBD1 (6 bases). V was pared by 4 bases and J by 4 bases, with 13 bases between. CDR3 size: 15 residues. The germline V gene has CDR1 SGHVS and CDR2 FQNEAQ. The CDR3 region has the DNA TGTGCCAGCAGCTCGATACAGGGTCCCACCGGGGAGCTGTTTTTT. Translation: CASSSIQGPTGELFF.

The chain has TRBV30 and TRBJ2-1; D is perhaps TRBD1 (6 bases). The germline V and J ends were trimmed by 2 bases and 3 bases, with 11 bases remaining between them. CDR3 size: 14 residues. Germline V CDR1 and CDR2: GTSNPN, SVGIG (reference sequence). This CDR3 reads CAWSMGARYNEQFF. The CDR3 region has the DNA TGTGCCTGGAGTATGGGGGCGCGCTACAATGAGCAGTTCTTC.

The gene calls are TRBV19 and TRBJ2-2; D is undetermined. Germline V gives CDR1 LNHDA, CDR2 SQIVND (reference sequence). This CDR3 has 17 residues. V shed 2 bases and J shed 4 bases, with 17 bases lying between them. The CDR3 spells CASSIIRGAKITGELFF. The CDR3 coding sequence is TGTGCCAGTAGTATAATTCGAGGAGCAAAAATCACCGGGGAGCTGTTTTTT.

The gene calls are TRBV19 and TRBJ1-2, with no clear D. The CDR3 has 13 amino acids. Trimming stripped 11 bases from V and 5 bases from J, with 18 bases between. The germline CDR1 and CDR2 sequences are LNHDA and SQIVND (reference sequence). CDR3 coding DNA: TGTGCCGCCGGAGGGCAGGAGGAGTATGGCTACACCTTC. Its translation is CAAGGQEEYGYTF.

The chain links TRBV12-3 or TRBV12-4 to TRBJ2-5; D is possibly TRBD2 (7 bases). This CDR3 is 12 amino acids long. V was shortened by 6 bases and J by 8 bases, with 13 bases between the two germline ends. This CDR3 is CASSGLGTTQYF. CDR3 coding DNA: TGTGCCAGCAGCGGACTAGGGACAACCCAGTACTTC.

The V call is TRBV19, the J call TRBJ2-1; 12 nucleotides match TRBD2. Germline V gives CDR1 LNHDA, CDR2 SQIVND (reference sequence). Losses at the gene ends were 5 bases for V and 9 bases for J; bases not matched to a gene: 11. This CDR3 comprises 16 residues. The CDR3 is CASSSSPSGRVGEQFF. In DNA form, the CDR3 reads TGTGCCAGTAGTTCTTCCCCTAGCGGGAGGGTCGGTGAGCAGTTCTTC.

The chain couples TRBV24-1 to TRBJ2-3; a weak D match, TRBD2 (7 bases). CDR3 length equals 16 residues. Germline V gene sequence: CDR1 KGHDR, CDR2 SFDVKD. V shed 4 bases and J shed 5 bases, with 18 bases lying between them. In DNA form, the CDR3 reads TGTGCCACCAGTGACTATTCTGCGGGGGCCAGAGATACGCAGTATTTT. This sequence encodes CATSDYSAGARDTQYF.

The rearrangement links TRBV18 to TRBJ2-7; 7 positions agree with TRBD1. The J segment lost 5 bases and the V segment lost 3 bases, leaving 7 bases of the junction unmatched. The germline V gene encodes CDR1 KGHSH and CDR2 LQKENI. The CDR3 extends over 14 amino acids. CDR3 nucleotide sequence: TGTGCCAGCTCACCGCCCACAGGGGATAACGAGCAGTACTTC. Translating it yields CASSPPTGDNEQYF.

This rearrangement joins TRBV3-1 (or the pseudogene TRBV3-2) to TRBJ2-7; 11 bases fit TRBD1. V shed 4 bases, J shed 7 bases, and the junction held 9 bases outside the gene matches. Germline CDR1 is LGHDT and CDR2 is YNNKEL (reference sequence). The CDR3 is made up of 15 amino acids. For the CDR3, the DNA is TGTGCCAGCAGCCTCGCCGGGACAGGGGGTTCAGAGCAGTACTTC. It codes for CASSLAGTGGSEQYF.

This CDR3 reads CATSVGAGWGITDTQYF. CDR3 DNA: TGTGCCACCAGTGTGGGGGCCGGGTGGGGGATAACAGATACGCAGTATTTT. This chain links TRBV24-1 with TRBJ2-3; weak D call: TRBD1 (6 bases). Trimming took off 5 bases at V and 3 bases at J, with 20 bases between the two ends. Germline assignment: CDR1 KGHDR and CDR2 SFDVKD. This CDR3 contains 17 residues.

This chain uses TRBV5-1 with TRBJ2-5; possible D gene TRBD1, 5 bases. Trimming stripped 3 bases from V and 3 bases from J, with 15 bases between. The germline V gene has CDR1 SGHRS and CDR2 YFSETQ. The CDR3 spans 15 residues. DNA of the CDR3: TGCGCCAGCAGCTCCACAGGTAGGGAAGAAGAGACCCAGTACTTC. This gives the protein CASSSTGREEETQYF.

This sequence joins TRBV19 and TRBJ1-5; the D is unclear. V lost 3 bases to trimming and J lost 6 bases, with 18 bases between them. The CDR3 extends over 16 amino acids. Looked up from germline, CDR1 is LNHDA and CDR2 is SQIVND (reference sequence). CDR3 nucleotides: TGTGCCAGTAGTATGGTTAATTTTCTAGCGGGTCAGCCCCAGCATTTT. It is translated as CASSMVNFLAGQPQHF.

The rearrangement uses TRBV6-5 and TRBJ2-2; 7 bases are shared with TRBD2. Looked up from germline, CDR1 is MNHEY and CDR2 is SVGAGI. The CDR3 totals 16 residues. Unmatched junction bases numbered 9, after V lost 2 bases and J lost 6 bases. CDR3 protein: CASSYGGDPTSGELFF. As DNA, the CDR3 is TGTGCCAGCAGTTACGGGGGGGATCCCACCTCCGGGGAGCTGTTTTTT.

The rearrangement joins TRBV7-3 to TRBJ1-6, with 9 bases aligning to TRBD1. The length of the CDR3 is 13 residues. With 6 bases clipped from V and 8 bases from J, the junction kept 2 bases outside the gene matches. Germline V gene lookup returns CDR1 SGHTA and CDR2 FQGTGA. The CDR3, as DNA: TGTGCCAGCAGTAGGACAGGGGATTCACCCCTCCACTTT. Translating it yields CASSRTGDSPLHF.

This clone was recorded once. The CDR3 DNA is TGTGCCAGCAGTTTTCTCCCTCCCGGGTATAATTCACCCCTCCACTTT. Translating gives CASSFLPPGYNSPLHF. The gene calls are TRBV27 and TRBJ1-6; D remains unclear. The CDR3 sequence is 16 residues long. Trimming took 3 bases from V and 4 from J, leaving 13 bases between them. Germline V gene lookup returns CDR1 MNHEY and CDR2 SMNVEV (reference sequence).

The rearrangement joins TRBV28 to TRBJ2-1, with D unresolved. Germline V gives CDR1 MDHEN, CDR2 SYDVKM. Deletions cut 2 bases from V and 4 bases from J, with 9 bases between. The length of the CDR3 is 14 residues. CDR3 residues: CASSLIRAYNEQFF. The CDR3 DNA sequence: TGTGCCAGCAGTTTAATCAGAGCGTACAATGAGCAGTTCTTC.

The V gene is TRBV6-6, the J gene TRBJ1-5, with a possible D match to TRBD1 (6 bases). There are 13 residues in the CDR3. Germline V gene lookup returns CDR1 MNHNY and CDR2 SVGAGI (reference sequence). V shed 6 bases and J shed 6 bases, with 12 bases lying between them. The CDR3 DNA is TGTGCCAGCAGCTTACAGGGACCTCAGCCCCAGCATTTT. It codes for CASSLQGPQPQHF.

The chain couples TRBV19 to TRBJ2-3; 10 nucleotides match TRBD2. There are 15 residues in the CDR3. The junction had 10 bases not matched to a gene; V was cut back by 5 bases and J by 8 bases. Germline-derived CDR1 and CDR2 are LNHDA and SQIVND (reference sequence). CDR3 in amino acids: CASSALSGGEGTQYF. As DNA, the CDR3 is TGTGCCAGTAGTGCCCTCAGCGGGGGGGAAGGTACGCAGTATTTT.

The rearrangement joins TRBV5-4 to TRBJ1-6; 8 bases agree with TRBD1. Trimming at V came to 4 bases and at J to 9 bases, leaving 9 bases not matched to a gene. The CDR3 runs to 15 residues. From germline, CDR1 is SGHNT and CDR2 YYREEE (reference sequence). The CDR3 loop is CASSPRGQAISPLHF. The CDR3 nucleotides are TGTGCCAGCAGCCCAAGGGGACAGGCCATTTCACCCCTCCACTTT.

CDR3 protein: CATSEAGDRTDTQYF. Written as DNA, the CDR3 is TGTGCCACCAGTGAAGCGGGGGACCGCACAGATACGCAGTATTTT. The genes are TRBV24-1 and TRBJ2-3; 8 bases match TRBD2. Trimming cost V 4 bases and J 1 base; bases outside gene matches: 3. The V gene's germline CDR1 is KGHDR and CDR2 SFDVKD. The CDR3 has 15 residues.

The V and J genes are TRBV6-4 and TRBJ2-1, with 12 bases matching TRBD1. CDR3 size: 19 residues. Germline V lookup: CDR1 MRHNA, CDR2 SNTAGT. After removal of 4 bases from V and 7 bases from J, the junction contained 17 bases not matched to a gene. CDR3 loop: CASSVTPGQGAICDNEQFF. The DNA for the CDR3 is TGTGCCAGCAGTGTTACACCGGGACAGGGGGCGATCTGCGATAATGAGCAGTTCTTC.

The gene calls are TRBV23-1 and TRBJ2-1; tentatively, D is TRBD2 (6 bases). TRBV23-1 is an ORF, and what it does is uncertain. The CDR3 runs 19 residues. V lost 0 bases to trimming and J lost 0 bases, with 18 bases between them. The CDR3 sequence is CASSQSVVTTSRSYNEQFF. CDR3 in DNA: TGCGCCAGCAGTCAATCGGTGGTCACCACTAGCCGCTCCTACAATGAGCAGTTCTTC.

The chain carries TRBV24-1 and TRBJ2-2; D perhaps matches TRBD2 (6 bases). Looked up from germline, CDR1 is KGHDR and CDR2 is SFDVKD. This CDR3 is built from 13 residues. The ends were cut back, 12 bases at V and 4 bases at J, with 14 bases in the middle. CDR3 in DNA: TGTGCCGTGGGCCTCGGGGGCACCGGGGAGCTGTTTTTT. It encodes CAVGLGGTGELFF.

The CDR3 here is CAISRTGDYEQYF. The CDR3 nucleotides are TGTGCCATCAGCAGGACAGGGGACTACGAGCAGTACTTC. The chain is built from TRBV10-3 and TRBJ2-7, with 9 positions matching TRBD1. The length of the CDR3 is 13 residues. The junction had 3 bases not matched to a gene; V was cut back by 6 bases and J by 3 bases. Germline CDR1 and CDR2: ENHRY and SYGVKD.

This rearrangement joins TRBV27 to TRBJ2-7; TRBD2 matches at 8 bases. Looked up from germline, CDR1 is MNHEY and CDR2 is SMNVEV (reference sequence). This CDR3 comprises 16 residues. Germline trimming cut 7 bases from V and 3 bases from J; bases unmatched to any gene: 14. This CDR3 reads CASTPSVGREVYEQYF. CDR3 DNA sequence: TGTGCCAGCACCCCATCGGTAGGGCGGGAGGTCTACGAGCAGTACTTC.

The gene calls are TRBV7-6 and TRBJ1-4; the match to TRBD1 covers 8 bases. Germline lookup yields CDR1 SGHVS and CDR2 FNYEAQ. This CDR3 comprises 16 residues. V was pared by 5 bases and J by 8 bases, with 13 bases of the junction left unmatched. The CDR3 DNA reads TGTGCCAGCAGCCTTACCCCCGGGACAGGCCAAGAAAAACTGTTTTTT. Amino acids: CASSLTPGTGQEKLFF.

This clone was picked up a small number of times. The chain employs TRBV28 and TRBJ1-1; no clear D gene. The V end lost 4 bases, the J end lost 7 bases, and 16 bases lay between the germline ends. Germline-derived CDR1 and CDR2 are MDHEN and SYDVKM. The CDR3 spans 14 residues. CDR3 sequence: CASSWEGFGSEAFF. In nucleotides, the CDR3 is TGTGCCAGCAGTTGGGAGGGTTTTGGTAGTGAAGCTTTCTTT.